This T cell receptor (beta chain) was sequenced during a study of tumor-infiltrating lymphocytes in oesophageal squamous cell carcinoma. TCRdb re-derived calls from the PCR reads in MiXCR, one entry per CDR3 protein. This table has tens of thousands of distinct CDR3 sequences, about 35% appearing once. This clonotype was seen many times. This CDR3 spans 13 amino acids. Trimming stripped 7 bases from V and 5 bases from J, with 12 bases between. In germline, CDR1 is MDHEN, CDR2 SYDVKM. The sample comprised esophageal tumor tissue. The sequence came from a male donor with esophageal squamous cell carcinoma. This sequence joins TRBV28 and TRBJ1-5, with a tentative D call TRBD1 (5 bases). The CDR3 bases are TGTGCCAGCACGCGGGGACGGGATCAGCCCCAGCATTTT. Its protein product is CASTRGRDQPQHF.